This T cell receptor (beta chain) comes out of a study of cytomegalovirus exposure and HLA in healthy donors. Germline V CDR1 and CDR2: MNHNS, SASEGT. V dropped 7 bases and J dropped 0; count of bases not matched to a gene: 9. CDR3 length: 15 residues. Whole-study results and caveats: Presence/absence analyses supposed approximately even sequencing depth among donors. A later analysis found common viral pathogens apparently linked to several of the most significant clusters.

The PCR contained 60 Vbeta and 13 Jbeta primers. TCRdb's table, derived via immunoSEQ multiplex PCR, lists solely in-frame clones and lacks some. Among about 120,000 clones, 63% were seen once, and the ten largest hold less than 12%. This clone was detected only once. The antigen is undetermined. The origin of this receptor is a man in his forties or fifties in good health and CMV-seropositive. The rearrangement joins TRBV6-1 to TRBJ2-7, with 7 bases lining up with TRBD1. The source material was PBMCs. The CDR3 bases are TGTGCCAGCAAAGAGGGGGCGGACAACTCCTACGAGCAGTACTTC. Its protein product is CASKEGADNSYEQYF.